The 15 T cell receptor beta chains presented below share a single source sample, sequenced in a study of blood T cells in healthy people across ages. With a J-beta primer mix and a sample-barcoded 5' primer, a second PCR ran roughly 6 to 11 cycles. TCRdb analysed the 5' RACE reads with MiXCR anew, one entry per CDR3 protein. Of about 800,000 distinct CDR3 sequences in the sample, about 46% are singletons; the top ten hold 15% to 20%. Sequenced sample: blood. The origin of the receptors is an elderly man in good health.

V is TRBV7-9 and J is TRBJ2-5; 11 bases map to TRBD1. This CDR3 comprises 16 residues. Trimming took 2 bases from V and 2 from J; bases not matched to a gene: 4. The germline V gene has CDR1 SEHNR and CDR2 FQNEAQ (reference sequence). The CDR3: CASSLSGQGGQETQYF. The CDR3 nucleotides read TGTGCCAGCAGCTTATCGGGACAGGGGGGACAAGAGACCCAGTACTTC.

The CDR3 sequence: CASSQDLRSNVRFF. CDR3 nucleotides: TGCGCCAGCAGCCAAGATCTTCGATCCAACGTTCGGTTCTTC. The rearrangement uses TRBV4-1 and TRBJ2-1; D unresolved. The CDR3 covers 14 residues. CDR1 MGHRA and CDR2 YSYEKL come from the germline V gene. Trimming took off 0 bases at V and 15 bases at J, with 18 bases between the two ends.

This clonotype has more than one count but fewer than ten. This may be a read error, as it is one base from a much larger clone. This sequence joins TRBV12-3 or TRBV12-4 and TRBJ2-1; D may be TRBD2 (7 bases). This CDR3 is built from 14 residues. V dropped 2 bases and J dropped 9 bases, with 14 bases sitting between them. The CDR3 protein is CASSLIFRGGEQFF. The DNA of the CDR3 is TGTGCCAGCAGTTTAATCTTTAGGGGGGGTGAGCAGTTCTTC.

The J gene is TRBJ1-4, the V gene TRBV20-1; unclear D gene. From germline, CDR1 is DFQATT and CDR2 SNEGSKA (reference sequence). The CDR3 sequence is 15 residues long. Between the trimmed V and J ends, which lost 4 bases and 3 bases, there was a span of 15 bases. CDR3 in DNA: TGCAGTGCTACACGGACGCCTTCCCCTAATGAAAAACTGTTTTTT. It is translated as CSATRTPSPNEKLFF.

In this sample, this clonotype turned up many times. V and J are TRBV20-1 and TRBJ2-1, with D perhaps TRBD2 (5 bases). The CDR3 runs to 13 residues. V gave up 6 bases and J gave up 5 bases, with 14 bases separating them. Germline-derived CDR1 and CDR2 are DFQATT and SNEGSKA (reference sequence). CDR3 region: CSAPASGDNEQFF. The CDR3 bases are TGCAGTGCCCCGGCGAGCGGCGACAATGAGCAGTTCTTC.

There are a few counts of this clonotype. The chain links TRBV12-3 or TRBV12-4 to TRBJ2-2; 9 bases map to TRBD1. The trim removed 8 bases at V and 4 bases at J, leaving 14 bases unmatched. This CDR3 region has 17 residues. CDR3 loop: CASGRDRAFLGTGELFF. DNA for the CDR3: TGTGCCAGCGGCCGGGACAGGGCTTTTCTGGGCACCGGGGAGCTGTTTTTT.

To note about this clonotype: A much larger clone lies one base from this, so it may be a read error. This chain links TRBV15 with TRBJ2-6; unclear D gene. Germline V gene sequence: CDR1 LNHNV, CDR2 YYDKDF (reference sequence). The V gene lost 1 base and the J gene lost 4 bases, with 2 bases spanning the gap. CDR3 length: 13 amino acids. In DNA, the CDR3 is TGTGCCACCAGCAGAGGCGGGGCCAACGTCCTGACTTTC. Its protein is CATSRGGANVLTF.

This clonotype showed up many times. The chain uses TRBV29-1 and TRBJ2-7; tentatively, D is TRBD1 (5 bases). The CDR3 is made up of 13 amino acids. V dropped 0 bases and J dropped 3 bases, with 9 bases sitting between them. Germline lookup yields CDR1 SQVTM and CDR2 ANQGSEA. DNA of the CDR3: TGCAGCGTTGAAGATAGACAGCTCTACGAGCAGTACTTC. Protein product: CSVEDRQLYEQYF.

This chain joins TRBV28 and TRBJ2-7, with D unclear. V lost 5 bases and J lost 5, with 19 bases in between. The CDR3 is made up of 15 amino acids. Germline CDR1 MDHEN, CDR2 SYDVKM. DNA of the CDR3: TGTGCCAGCAGTCCTCCGGGCATCCCTAGGGACGAGCAGTACTTC. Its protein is CASSPPGIPRDEQYF.

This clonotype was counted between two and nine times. The CDR3 DNA is TGCGCCAGCAGCACGACTAGCGGAGTAACCGGGGAGCTGTTTTTT. It is translated as CASSTTSGVTGELFF. The chain links TRBV5-1 to TRBJ2-2; TRBD2 matches at 9 bases. Germline CDR1 SGHRS, CDR2 YFSETQ. The V and J ends lost 4 bases and 5 bases, in that order; junction bases with no gene match: 6. The CDR3 consists of 15 residues. Full variable domain (outside the CDR3, taken from reference TRBV5-1 and TRBJ2-2): KAGVTQTPRYLIKTRGQQVTLSCSPISGHRSVSWYQQTPGQGLQFLFEYFSETQRNKGNFPGRFSGRQFSNSRSEMNVSTLELGDSALYLCASSTTSGVTGELFFGEGSRLTVL.

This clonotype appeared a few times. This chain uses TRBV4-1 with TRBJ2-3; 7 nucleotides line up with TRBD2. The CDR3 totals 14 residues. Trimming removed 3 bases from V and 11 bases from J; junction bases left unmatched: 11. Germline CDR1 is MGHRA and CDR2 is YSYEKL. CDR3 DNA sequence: TGCGCCAGCAGCCAGGCCTTCTGGCCGGGGGGGCAGTATTTT. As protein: CASSQAFWPGGQYF.

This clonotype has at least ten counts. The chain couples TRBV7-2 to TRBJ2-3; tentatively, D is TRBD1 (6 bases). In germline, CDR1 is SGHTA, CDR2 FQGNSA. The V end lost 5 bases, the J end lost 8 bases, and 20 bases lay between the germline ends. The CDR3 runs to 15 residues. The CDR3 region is CASSPLDSRGITQYF. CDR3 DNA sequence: TGTGCCAGCAGCCCATTGGACAGCCGTGGCATTACGCAGTATTTT.

The CDR3 here is CASSYSIWRGTKRTQYF. DNA for the CDR3: TGTGCCAGCAGTTACTCGATATGGCGTGGGACAAAGAGGACCCAGTACTTC. The chain recombines TRBV6-6 with TRBJ2-5; possibly TRBD1 for D (6 bases). V was cut by 0 bases and J by 7 bases, with 21 bases left in between. The CDR3 has 17 amino acids. The germline gives CDR1 MNHNY, CDR2 SVGAGI (reference sequence).

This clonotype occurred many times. The CDR3 protein is CASRRTSGRYNEQFF. The CDR3, as DNA: TGTGCCAGCAGACGTACTAGCGGGAGGTACAATGAGCAGTTCTTC. The chain employs TRBV7-2 and TRBJ2-1, with 12 nucleotides matching TRBD2. CDR1 and CDR2 (germline): SGHTA, FQGNSA. J lost 4 bases, V lost 6 bases, and 4 bases had no gene match. The CDR3 is 15 residues long.

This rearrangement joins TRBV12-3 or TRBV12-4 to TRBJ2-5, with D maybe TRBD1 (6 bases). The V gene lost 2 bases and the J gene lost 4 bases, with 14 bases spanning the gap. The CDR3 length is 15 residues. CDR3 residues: CASSLIGEGGETQYF. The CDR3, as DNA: TGTGCCAGCAGTTTAATTGGAGAAGGGGGAGAGACCCAGTACTTC.